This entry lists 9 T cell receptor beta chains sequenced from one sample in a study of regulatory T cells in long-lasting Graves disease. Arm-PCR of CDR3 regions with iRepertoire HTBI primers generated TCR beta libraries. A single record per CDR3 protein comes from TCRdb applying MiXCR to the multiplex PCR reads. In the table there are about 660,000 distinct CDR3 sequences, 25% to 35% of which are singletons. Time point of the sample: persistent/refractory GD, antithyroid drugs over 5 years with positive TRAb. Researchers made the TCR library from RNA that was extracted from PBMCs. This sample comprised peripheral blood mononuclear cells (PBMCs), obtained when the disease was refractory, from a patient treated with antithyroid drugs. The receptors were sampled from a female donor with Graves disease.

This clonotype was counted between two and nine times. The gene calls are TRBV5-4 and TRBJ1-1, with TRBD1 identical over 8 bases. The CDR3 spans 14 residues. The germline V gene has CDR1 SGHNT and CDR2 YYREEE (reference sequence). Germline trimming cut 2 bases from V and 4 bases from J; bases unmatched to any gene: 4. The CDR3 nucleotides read TGTGCCAGCAGCTTCTCGACAGGGGTCACTGAAGCTTTCTTT. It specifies CASSFSTGVTEAFF.

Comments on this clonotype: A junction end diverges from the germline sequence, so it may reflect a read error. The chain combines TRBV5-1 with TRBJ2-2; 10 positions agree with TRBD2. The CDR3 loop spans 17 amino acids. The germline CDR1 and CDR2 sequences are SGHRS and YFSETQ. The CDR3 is CASSMGLAQHASGGLFF. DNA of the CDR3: TGCGCCAGCAGCATGGGACTAGCGCAACATGCAAGCGGGGGGCTGTTTTTT.

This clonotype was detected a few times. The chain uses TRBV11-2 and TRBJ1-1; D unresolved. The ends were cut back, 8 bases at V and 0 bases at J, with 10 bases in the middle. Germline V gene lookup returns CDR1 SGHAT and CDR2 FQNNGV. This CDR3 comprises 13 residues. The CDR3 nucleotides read TGTGCCAGCTGGAGTCCAATGAACACTGAAGCTTTCTTT. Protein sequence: CASWSPMNTEAFF.

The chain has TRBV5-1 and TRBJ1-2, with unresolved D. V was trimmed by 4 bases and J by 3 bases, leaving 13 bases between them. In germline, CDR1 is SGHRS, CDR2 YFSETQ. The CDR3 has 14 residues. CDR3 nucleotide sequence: TGCGCCAGCAGCGAGACCGCGGAGGACTATGGCTACACCTTC. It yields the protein CASSETAEDYGYTF.

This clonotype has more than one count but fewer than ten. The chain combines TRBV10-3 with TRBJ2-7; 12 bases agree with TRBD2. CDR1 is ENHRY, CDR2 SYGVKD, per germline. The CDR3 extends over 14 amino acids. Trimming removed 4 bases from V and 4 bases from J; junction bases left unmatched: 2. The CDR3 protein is CAISGLAGEYEQYF. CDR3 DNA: TGTGCCATCAGTGGACTAGCGGGAGAGTACGAGCAGTACTTC.

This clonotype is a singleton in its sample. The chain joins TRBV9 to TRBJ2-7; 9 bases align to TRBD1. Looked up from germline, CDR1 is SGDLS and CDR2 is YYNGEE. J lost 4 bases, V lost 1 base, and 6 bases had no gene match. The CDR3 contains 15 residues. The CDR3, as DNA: TGTGCCAGCAGCGTACGGGACAGGGATTGGTACGAGCAGTACTTC. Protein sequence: CASSVRDRDWYEQYF.

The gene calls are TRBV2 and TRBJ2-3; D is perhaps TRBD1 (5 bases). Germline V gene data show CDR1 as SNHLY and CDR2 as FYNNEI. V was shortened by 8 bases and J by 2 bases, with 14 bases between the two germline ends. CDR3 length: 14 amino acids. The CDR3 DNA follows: TGTGCCAGCGGTTCCCAGGGTACCACAGATACGCAGTATTTT. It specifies CASGSQGTTDTQYF.

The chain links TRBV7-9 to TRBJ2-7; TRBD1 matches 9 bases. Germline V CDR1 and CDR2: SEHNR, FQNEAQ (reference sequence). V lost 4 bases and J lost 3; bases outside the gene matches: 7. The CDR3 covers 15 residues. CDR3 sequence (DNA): TGTGCCAGCAGCTCAACTGGGACAGGGCGCTACGAGCAGTACTTC. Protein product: CASSSTGTGRYEQYF.

The CDR3 DNA is TGCGCCAGCAGCCAAGCGGGCGGGAGTAGCCAGTACTTC. Translation: CASSQAGGSSQYF. The rearrangement joins TRBV4-1 to TRBJ2-5, with 7 bases lining up with TRBD2. This CDR3 contains 13 residues. CDR1 is MGHRA, CDR2 YSYEKL, per germline. V was pared by 1 base and J by 10 bases, with 6 bases of the junction left unmatched.